This T cell receptor (beta chain) was profiled in a study of shared clonotypes between healthy human individuals. Regarding the study as a whole: In general, naive subsets displayed greater estimated richness than memory subsets did.

Naive CD8 cells comprised CD45RO-negative, CCR7-positively selected cells, excluding terminally differentiated effector memory CD45RA+ cells. V was clipped by 3 bases and J by 4 bases, with 12 bases between them. The CDR3 consists of 15 residues. Germline V gene data show CDR1 as MNHEY and CDR2 as SMNVEV (reference sequence). The method was immunoSEQ multiplex PCR; TCRdb's version includes in-frame clones alone and lacks a portion of them. Seen here are about 2.2 million clones, around 93% observed once, and the top ten hold more than 1.5%. The table lists this clone with a count of one. The target antigen is unknown.

Sequencing was carried out using naive CD8+ T cells from PBMCs. The chain couples TRBV27 to TRBJ2-2, with a possible D match to TRBD1 (5 bases). The sequence was collected from a man aged 18 to 30 in good health. Some clones in this sample may be carry-over from other donors' samples. In DNA form, the CDR3 reads TGTGCCAGCAGTTTGCTCAGGGCGGCCACCGGGGAGCTGTTTTTT. As protein: CASSLLRAATGELFF.